This passage covers 2 T cell receptor beta chains from one sample sequenced in a study of CD8+CD57+ T cells in acquired aplastic anemia. TCR beta VDJ and CDR3 were profiled, and genomic DNA was the template. MiXCR, applied by TCRdb to the reads, yields one record per CDR3 protein. In the table there are roughly 170,000 distinct CDR3 sequences, about 64% of which are singletons. The sequenced sample was sorted CD4+, CD8+, or CD8+CD57+ T cells (not recorded which) from PBMCs. These receptors were collected from a human donor in good health.

The sample holds many counts of this clonotype. This chain links TRBV12-3 or TRBV12-4 with TRBJ2-7, with D possibly being TRBD1 or TRBD2 (5 bases each). The V gene lost 4 bases and the J gene lost 1 base, with 8 bases spanning the gap. CDR3 size: 13 residues. CDR3 protein: CASSWGSSYEQYF. In nucleotides, the CDR3 is TGTGCCAGCAGTTGGGGGTCTTCCTACGAGCAGTACTTC.

This clonotype was found a few times. The chain is built from TRBV5-1 and TRBJ2-3, with 9 nucleotides matching TRBD2. Germline V CDR1 and CDR2: SGHRS, YFSETQ. With V trimmed by 0 bases and J by 6 bases, 5 bases remained unmatched. This CDR3 comprises 15 residues. The CDR3 DNA is TGCGCCAGCAGCTTGGAGCCTAGCGGGAAGGATACGCAGTATTTT. Translation: CASSLEPSGKDTQYF.